Listed below are T cell receptor beta chains from one sample, sequenced in a study of CD8 T cells in Susac syndrome. TCRdb re-called the immunoSEQ multiplex PCR reads through MiXCR, storing one row per CDR3 protein. The repertoire holds some 260,000 distinct CDR3 sequences, with 80% to 95% as singletons. Sequencing used CD4+ T cells from PBMCs. All receptors derive from a human donor with multiple sclerosis. Each CDR3 is given with its conserved first and last residue. A D gene is named only where the DNA matches it firmly. Not every row has a clone size; where given, it reads once, few, many or a size class.

16 - TRBJ2-1 - TRBV7-9 CASSFFQGSSYNEQFF TGTGCCAGCAGCTTTTTCCAGGGAAGCTCCTACAATGAGCAGTTCTTC
15 TRBD2 TRBJ2-5 - TRBV3-1 CASSPGLAKQETQYF TGTGCCAGCAGCCCGGGACTAGCGAAACAAGAGACCCAGTACTTC
15 TRBD1 TRBJ2-5 - TRBV20-1 CSARVAGTGPETQYF TGCAGTGCTAGAGTAGCCGGGACAGGGCCAGAGACCCAGTACTTC
15 - TRBJ1-6 - TRBV20-1 CSAREDSPYNSPLHF TGCAGTGCTAGAGAGGACAGCCCCTATAATTCACCCCTCCACTTT
14 - TRBJ2-5 once TRBV5-1 CASSLRQSQETQYF TGCGCCAGCAGCCTCCGACAAAGTCAAGAGACCCAGTACTTC
16 TRBD1 TRBJ1-2 - TRBV12-3/TRBV12-4 CASSRLGQGASYGYTF TGTGCCAGCAGCCGCCTCGGACAGGGGGCAAGCTATGGCTACACCTTC
16 TRBD1 TRBJ2-2 once TRBV6-5 CASSYGVGTGTGELFF TGTGCCAGCAGTTACGGGGTCGGGACAGGGACCGGGGAGCTGTTTTTT
14 - TRBJ2-3 - TRBV6-5 CASRTSLNTDTQYF TGTGCCAGCAGAACTTCGCTAAACACAGATACGCAGTATTTT
12 - TRBJ1-1 - TRBV6-5 CASSYPNTEAFF TGTGCCAGCAGTTACCCGAACACTGAAGCTTTCTTT
17 TRBD2 TRBJ2-1 - TRBV2 CASSERSGGSSYNEQFF TGTGCCAGCAGTGAGAGGAGCGGGGGGAGCTCCTACAATGAGCAGTTCTTC
16 - TRBJ2-5 - TRBV24-1 CATSDTGGGAGETQYF TGTGCCACCAGTGACACAGGAGGGGGGGCCGGGGAGACCCAGTACTTC
13 - TRBJ1-1 - TRBV6-1 CASSLGQTLEAFF TGTGCCAGCAGTCTAGGACAGACCCTCGAAGCTTTCTTT
17 TRBD2 TRBJ2-5 - TRBV6-1 CASSRGTSGSTIETQYF TGTGCCAGCAGTCGGGGGACTAGCGGGAGTACTATAGAGACCCAGTACTTC
14 - TRBJ1-2 - TRBV19 CASSIAGTVYGYTF TGTGCCAGTAGTATCGCCGGGACGGTCTATGGCTACACCTTC
15 - TRBJ1-1 once TRBV5-8 CASSLDLGMNTEAFF TGTGCCAGCAGCTTGGATCTCGGCATGAACACTGAAGCTTTCTTT
15 TRBD1 TRBJ1-2 - TRBV23-1 CASTNFGTGLGGYTF TGCGCCAGCACTAACTTCGGGACAGGGCTGGGTGGCTACACCTTC
10 - TRBJ1-1 - TRBV20-1 CSAKGLDAFF TGCAGTGCAAAAGGGTTGGACGCTTTCTTT
15 TRBD2 TRBJ2-3 - TRBV30 CAWRTGTSPGDTQYF TGTGCCTGGAGGACCGGGACTAGCCCGGGAGATACGCAGTATTTT
12 - TRBJ1-2 - TRBV5-6 CASSVQRGGYTF TGTGCCAGCAGCGTTCAACGTGGCGGCTACACCTTC
15 TRBD1 TRBJ1-2 once TRBV6-5 CASIETGGLGYGYTF TGTGCCAGCATCGAAACAGGGGGCTTAGGGTATGGCTACACCTTC
19 - TRBJ2-3 - TRBV13 CASSSYFPWGRPDTDTQYF TGTGCCAGCAGCTCCTATTTTCCCTGGGGACGACCGGACACAGATACGCAGTATTTT
13 - TRBJ2-2 once TRBV2 CASSISGTGELFF TGTGCCAGCAGCATATCGGGGACCGGGGAGCTGTTTTTT
9 - TRBJ2-5 - TRBV28 CAIKGTQYF TGTGCCATAAAAGGGACCCAGTACTTC
16 TRBD1 TRBJ1-2 once TRBV6-5 CASSSLSTGTRYGYTF TGTGCCAGCAGTTCCCTCTCGACAGGGACCCGCTATGGCTACACCTTC
16 - TRBJ1-5 - TRBV6-6 CASTLAARGGNQPQHF TGTGCCAGCACCCTGGCCGCGAGGGGGGGCAATCAGCCCCAGCATTTT
14 TRBD2 TRBJ2-7 - TRBV6-2/TRBV6-3 CASTLTGTSGEQYF TGTGCCAGCACCCTGACCGGGACTAGCGGCGAGCAGTACTTC
14 TRBD1 TRBJ2-1 - TRBV20-1 CSAGPTGGGNEQFF TGCAGTGCTGGGCCGACAGGGGGTGGGAATGAGCAGTTCTTC
16 - TRBJ1-1 - TRBV5-1 CASRIRPEGRNTEAFF TGCGCCAGCAGAATACGACCGGAGGGTAGGAACACTGAAGCTTTCTTT
14 - TRBJ2-2 - TRBV12-3/TRBV12-4 CASSFTRAAGELFF TGTGCCAGCAGTTTTACAAGGGCGGCCGGGGAGCTGTTTTTT
10 - TRBJ2-1 - TRBV11-3 CASGTNEQFF TGTGCCAGCGGAACAAATGAGCAGTTCTTC
14 - TRBJ2-7 - TRBV23-1 CASSHDFFPYEQYF TGCGCCAGCAGTCATGACTTTTTTCCGTACGAGCAGTACTTC
14 - TRBJ2-5 - TRBV9 CASSVGVDPETQYF TGTGCCAGCAGCGTAGGGGTCGATCCAGAGACCCAGTACTTC
13 - TRBJ1-1 - TRBV20-1 CSPKRSENTEAFF TGCAGTCCTAAGCGGAGTGAGAACACTGAAGCTTTCTTT
15 - TRBJ2-2 once TRBV6-5 CASRRDNRETGELFF TGTGCCAGCAGGCGGGACAACCGGGAGACCGGGGAGCTGTTTTTT
12 - TRBJ2-3 - TRBV7-2 CASSLSIDTQYF TGTGCCAGCAGCTTATCTATAGATACGCAGTATTTT
14 - TRBJ1-2 - TRBV27 CASSFLDGSYGYTF TGTGCCAGCAGTTTCTTGGACGGATCCTATGGCTACACCTTC
15 - TRBJ2-5 - TRBV7-7 CASSPGAGVQETQYF TGTGCTAGCAGCCCAGGGGCAGGGGTTCAGGAGACCCAGTACTTC
15 - TRBJ1-5 - TRBV9 CASSVGGSYNQPQHF TGTGCCAGCAGCGTAGGAGGCAGCTACAATCAGCCCCAGCATTTT
14 - TRBJ1-5 - TRBV19 CASSRPDRNQPQHF TGTGCCAGTAGTAGACCGGACAGAAATCAGCCCCAGCATTTT
17 TRBD2 TRBJ2-2 - TRBV9 CASSATSGGAGTGELFF TGTGCCAGCAGCGCGACTAGCGGGGGGGCTGGCACCGGGGAGCTGTTTTTT
12 - TRBJ2-1 - TRBV28 CASSLQYNEQFF TGTGCCAGCAGTTTACAGTACAATGAGCAGTTCTTC
15 - TRBJ2-4 - TRBV3-1 CASSQDGGAKNIQYF TGTGCCAGCAGCCAAGATGGGGGAGCCAAAAACATTCAGTACTTC
11 - TRBJ2-1 - TRBV7-9 CASSPGQEQFF TGTGCCAGCAGCCCTGGACAGGAGCAGTTCTTC
15 TRBD1 TRBJ1-3 - TRBV5-6 CASSGTGGSGNTIYF TGTGCCAGCAGCGGGACAGGGGGGTCCGGAAACACCATATATTTT
15 TRBD2 TRBJ2-2 - TRBV12-3/TRBV12-4 CASSLGTRNTGELFF TGTGCCAGCAGTTTAGGGACTAGAAACACCGGGGAGCTGTTTTTT
13 - TRBJ2-1 once TRBV20-1 CSADPRGYNEQFF TGCAGTGCTGACCCCCGCGGGTACAATGAGCAGTTCTTC